The clone carrying this T cell receptor (beta chain) was seen ten or more times. Its antigen is undetermined. V dropped 3 bases and J dropped 3 bases, with 21 bases sitting between them. Germline V gives CDR1 SGHRS, CDR2 YFSETQ. The CDR3 runs 17 residues. Exclusion of patients followed from uncontrolled infection, other autoimmune disease, pregnancy or lactation. The study based diagnoses on clinical symptoms, serum thyroxine and TRAb, thyroid ultrasound and orbital computed tomography. TCR beta CDR3 region amplification was performed from RNA transcripts. The HTBI primer set served for first-round RT-PCR of the TCR CDR3. TCRdb reprocessed the multiplex PCR reads via MiXCR and lists one record per CDR3 protein. Here the sample spans about 350,000 distinct CDR3 sequences, 15% to 20% being singletons. The sample is drawn from a study of T cells in Graves' hyperthyroidism and ophthalmopathy. Background on the study: Staff took peripheral blood when the initial diagnosis was made, before any treatment began. Study findings and constraints: Peripheral blood also featured most of the thyroid clonotypes expanded above 0.001.

This TCR was recovered from a woman in her thirties or forties with Graves' ophthalmopathy. The chain recombines TRBV5-1 with TRBJ2-5; tentatively, D is TRBD1 or TRBD2 (5 bases each). The sample taken for sequencing was blood. The chain's CDR3 is CASSSQPEGTYEETQYF. The CDR3 region has the DNA TGCGCCAGCAGCTCGCAACCCGAGGGGACCTATGAAGAGACCCAGTACTTC.